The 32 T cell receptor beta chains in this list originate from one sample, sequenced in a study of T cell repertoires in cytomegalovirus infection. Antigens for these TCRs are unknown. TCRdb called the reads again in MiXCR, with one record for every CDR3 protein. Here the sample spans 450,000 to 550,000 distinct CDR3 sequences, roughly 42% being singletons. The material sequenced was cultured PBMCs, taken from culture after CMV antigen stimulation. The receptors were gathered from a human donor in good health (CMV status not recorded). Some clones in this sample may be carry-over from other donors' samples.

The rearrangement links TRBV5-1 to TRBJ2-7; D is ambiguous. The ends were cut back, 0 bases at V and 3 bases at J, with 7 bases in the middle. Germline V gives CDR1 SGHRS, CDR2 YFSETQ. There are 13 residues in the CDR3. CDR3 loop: CASSLDSLYEQYF. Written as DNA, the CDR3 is TGCGCCAGCAGCTTGGATAGTCTCTACGAGCAGTACTTC.

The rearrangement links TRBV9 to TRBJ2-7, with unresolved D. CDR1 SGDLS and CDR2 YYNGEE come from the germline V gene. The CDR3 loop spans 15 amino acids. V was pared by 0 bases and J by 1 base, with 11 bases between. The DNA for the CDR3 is TGTGCCAGCAGCGTAGGCGTTAGCTGGTCCTACGAGCAGTACTTC. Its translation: CASSVGVSWSYEQYF. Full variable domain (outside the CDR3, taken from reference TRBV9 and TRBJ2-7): DSGVTQTPKHLITATGQRVTLRCSPRSGDLSVYWYQQSLDQGLQFLIQYYNGEERAKGNILERFSAQQFPDLHSELNLSSLELGDSALYFCASSVGVSWSYEQYFGPGTRLTVT.

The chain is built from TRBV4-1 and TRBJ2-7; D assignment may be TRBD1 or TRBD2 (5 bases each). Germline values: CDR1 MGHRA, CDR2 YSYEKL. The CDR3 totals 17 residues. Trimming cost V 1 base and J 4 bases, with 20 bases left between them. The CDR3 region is CASSQGGGPHGPYEQYF. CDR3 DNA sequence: TGCGCCAGCAGCCAAGGTGGGGGACCCCATGGCCCATACGAGCAGTACTTC.

The CDR3 here is CASSLGWHAGGPPQYF. CDR3 bases: TGTGCCAGCAGCTTAGGGTGGCACGCGGGGGGGCCGCCCCAGTACTTC. The rearrangement uses TRBV7-6 and TRBJ2-5, with 9 bases identical to TRBD2. This CDR3 is 16 amino acids long. The V gene end was trimmed by 1 base and the J gene end by 9 bases; junction bases not matched to a gene: 12. Germline CDR1 reads SGHVS; CDR2 reads FNYEAQ.

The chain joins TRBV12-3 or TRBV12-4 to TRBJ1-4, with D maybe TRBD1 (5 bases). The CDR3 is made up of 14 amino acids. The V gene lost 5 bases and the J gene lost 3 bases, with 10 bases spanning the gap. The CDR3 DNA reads TGTGCCAGCAGTGTCCGGGGCTCTAATGAAAAACTGTTTTTT. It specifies CASSVRGSNEKLFF.

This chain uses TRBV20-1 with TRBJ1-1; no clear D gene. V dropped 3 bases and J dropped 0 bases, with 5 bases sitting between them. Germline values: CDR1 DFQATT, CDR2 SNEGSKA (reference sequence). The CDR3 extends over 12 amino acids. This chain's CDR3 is CSASTVNTEAFF. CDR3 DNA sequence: TGCAGTGCTAGTACAGTGAACACTGAAGCTTTCTTT.

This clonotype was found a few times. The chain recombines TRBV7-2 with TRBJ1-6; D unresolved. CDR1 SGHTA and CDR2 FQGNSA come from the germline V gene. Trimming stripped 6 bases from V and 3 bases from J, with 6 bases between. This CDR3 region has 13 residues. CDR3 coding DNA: TGTGCCAGCAGTCCCGGCTATAATTCACCCCTCCACTTT. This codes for CASSPGYNSPLHF.

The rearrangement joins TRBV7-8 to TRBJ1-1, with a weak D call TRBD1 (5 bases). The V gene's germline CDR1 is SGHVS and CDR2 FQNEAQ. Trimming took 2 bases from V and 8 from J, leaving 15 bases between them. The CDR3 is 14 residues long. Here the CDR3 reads CASSLTGRGIEAFF. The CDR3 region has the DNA TGTGCCAGCAGCTTAACAGGAAGAGGGATCGAAGCTTTCTTT.

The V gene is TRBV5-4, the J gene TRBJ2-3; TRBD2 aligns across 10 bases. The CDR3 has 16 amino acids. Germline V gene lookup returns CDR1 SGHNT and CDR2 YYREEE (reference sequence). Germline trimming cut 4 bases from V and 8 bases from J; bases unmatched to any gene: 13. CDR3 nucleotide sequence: TGTGCCAGCAGCACACCGGGACTAGCGACGGCGGGTACGCAGTATTTT. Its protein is CASSTPGLATAGTQYF.

The CDR3 nucleotides are TGTGCCAGCAGCTTATACAGTTTGGGGGAGCAGTACTTC. Translated, it gives CASSLYSLGEQYF. This chain uses TRBV7-9 with TRBJ2-7; no definite D call. CDR1 and CDR2 (germline): SEHNR, FQNEAQ (reference sequence). V was clipped by 2 bases and J by 7 bases, with 12 bases between them. The CDR3 has 13 residues.

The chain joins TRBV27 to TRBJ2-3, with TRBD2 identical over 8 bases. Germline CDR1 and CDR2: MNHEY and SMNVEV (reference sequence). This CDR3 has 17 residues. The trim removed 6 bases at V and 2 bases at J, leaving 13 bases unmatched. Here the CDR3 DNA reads TGTGCCAGCAGACCCGAGCGGGTAGCGGGGTCCACAGATACGCAGTATTTT. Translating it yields CASRPERVAGSTDTQYF.

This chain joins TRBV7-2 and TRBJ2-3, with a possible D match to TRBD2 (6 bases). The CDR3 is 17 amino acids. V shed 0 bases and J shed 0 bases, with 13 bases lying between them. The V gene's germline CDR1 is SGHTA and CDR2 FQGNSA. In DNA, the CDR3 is TGTGCCAGCAGCTTAGCCGGACCAGGGACTAGCACAGATACGCAGTATTTT. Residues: CASSLAGPGTSTDTQYF.

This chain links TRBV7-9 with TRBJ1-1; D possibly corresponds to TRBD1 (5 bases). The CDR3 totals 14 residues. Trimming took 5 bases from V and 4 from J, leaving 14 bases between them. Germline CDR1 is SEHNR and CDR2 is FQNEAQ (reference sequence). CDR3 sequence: CASSREGVGTEAFF. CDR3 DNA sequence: TGTGCCAGCAGCAGGGAAGGGGTAGGCACTGAAGCTTTCTTT.

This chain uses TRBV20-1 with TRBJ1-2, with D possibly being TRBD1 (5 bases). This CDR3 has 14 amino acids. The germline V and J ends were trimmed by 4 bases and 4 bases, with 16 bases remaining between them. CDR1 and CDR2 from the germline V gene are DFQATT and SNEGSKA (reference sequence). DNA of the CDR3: TGCAGTGCTACGCAGGGCGACCCGATCTATGGCTACACCTTC. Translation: CSATQGDPIYGYTF.

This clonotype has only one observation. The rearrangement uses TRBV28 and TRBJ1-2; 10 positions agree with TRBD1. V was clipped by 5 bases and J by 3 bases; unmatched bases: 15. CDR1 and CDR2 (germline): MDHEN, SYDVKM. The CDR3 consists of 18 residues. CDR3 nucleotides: TGTGCCAGCAGTCCGTTCCAACCCTTTGGGACAGGGGACTATGGCTACACCTTC. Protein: CASSPFQPFGTGDYGYTF.

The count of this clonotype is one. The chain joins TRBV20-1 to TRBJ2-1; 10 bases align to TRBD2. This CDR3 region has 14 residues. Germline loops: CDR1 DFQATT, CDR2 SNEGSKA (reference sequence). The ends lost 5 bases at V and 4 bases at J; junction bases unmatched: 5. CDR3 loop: CSAAKRGGYNEQFF. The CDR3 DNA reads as TGCAGTGCTGCCAAGCGGGGGGGTTACAATGAGCAGTTCTTC.

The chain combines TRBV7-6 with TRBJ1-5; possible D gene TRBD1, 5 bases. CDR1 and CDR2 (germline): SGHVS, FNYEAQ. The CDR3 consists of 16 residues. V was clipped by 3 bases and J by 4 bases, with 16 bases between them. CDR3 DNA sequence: TGTGCCAGCAGCTTCGAACCGGGACCGAAGAATCAGCCCCAGCATTTT. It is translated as CASSFEPGPKNQPQHF.

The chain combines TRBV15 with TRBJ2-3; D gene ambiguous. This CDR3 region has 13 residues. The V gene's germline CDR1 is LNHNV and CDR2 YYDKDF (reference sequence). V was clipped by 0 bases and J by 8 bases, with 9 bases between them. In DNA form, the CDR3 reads TGTGCCACCAGCAGAGATCGCGTCGGTACGCAGTATTTT. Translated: CATSRDRVGTQYF.

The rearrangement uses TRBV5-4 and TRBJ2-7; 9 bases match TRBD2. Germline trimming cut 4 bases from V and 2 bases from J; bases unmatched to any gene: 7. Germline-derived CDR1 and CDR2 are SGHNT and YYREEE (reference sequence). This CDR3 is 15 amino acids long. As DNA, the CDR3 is TGTGCCAGCAGCGTACAACTAGCGGGTACCTACGAGCAGTACTTC. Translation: CASSVQLAGTYEQYF.

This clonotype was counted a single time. CDR3 loop: CASSHINTGELFF. The CDR3 bases are TGTGCCAGCAGTCATATTAACACCGGGGAGCTGTTTTTT. The chain joins TRBV12-3 or TRBV12-4 to TRBJ2-2; D is unclear. The V end was cut by 5 bases, the J end by 2 bases, with 6 bases between. This CDR3 is 13 amino acids long.

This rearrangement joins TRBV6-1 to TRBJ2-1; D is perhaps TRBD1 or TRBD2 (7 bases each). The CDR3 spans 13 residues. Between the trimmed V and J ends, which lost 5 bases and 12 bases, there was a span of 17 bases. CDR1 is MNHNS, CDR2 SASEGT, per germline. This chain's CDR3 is CASSPDREGPQFF. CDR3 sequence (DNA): TGTGCCAGCAGTCCCGACAGGGAGGGACCGCAGTTCTTC.

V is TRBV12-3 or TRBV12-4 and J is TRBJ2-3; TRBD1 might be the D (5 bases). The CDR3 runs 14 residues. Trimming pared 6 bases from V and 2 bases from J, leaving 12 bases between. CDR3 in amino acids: CASRAGSSTDTQYF. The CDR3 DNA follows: TGTGCCAGCAGGGCAGGGTCGTCCACAGATACGCAGTATTTT.

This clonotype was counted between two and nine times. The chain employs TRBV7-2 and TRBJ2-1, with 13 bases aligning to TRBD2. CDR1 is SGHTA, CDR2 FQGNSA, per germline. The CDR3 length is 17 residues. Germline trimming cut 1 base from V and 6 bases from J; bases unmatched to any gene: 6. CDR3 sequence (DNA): TGTGCCAGCAGCTTAGGACTAGCGGGAGGCCTGGGCAATGAGCAGTTCTTC. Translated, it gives CASSLGLAGGLGNEQFF.

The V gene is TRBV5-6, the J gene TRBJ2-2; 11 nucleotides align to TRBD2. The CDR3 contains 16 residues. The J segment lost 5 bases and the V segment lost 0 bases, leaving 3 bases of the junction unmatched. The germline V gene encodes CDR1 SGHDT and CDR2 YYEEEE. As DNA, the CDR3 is TGTGCCAGCAGCTTGGGACTAGCGGGGCGTACCGGGGAGCTGTTTTTT. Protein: CASSLGLAGRTGELFF.

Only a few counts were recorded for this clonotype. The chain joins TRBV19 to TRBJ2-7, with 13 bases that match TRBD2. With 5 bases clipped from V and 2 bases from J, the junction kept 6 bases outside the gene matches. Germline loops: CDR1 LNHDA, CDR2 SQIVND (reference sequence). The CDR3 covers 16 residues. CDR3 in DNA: TGTGCCAGTAGTCGGACTAGCGGGAGTACCCCCTACGAGCAGTACTTC. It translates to CASSRTSGSTPYEQYF.

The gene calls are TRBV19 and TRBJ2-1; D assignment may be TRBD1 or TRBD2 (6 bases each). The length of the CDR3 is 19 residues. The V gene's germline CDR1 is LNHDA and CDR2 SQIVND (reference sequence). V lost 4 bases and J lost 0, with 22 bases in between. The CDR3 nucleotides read TGTGCCAGTAGTAGGGTAGCGGTATTAGGAGGGGGCTCCTACAATGAGCAGTTCTTC. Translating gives CASSRVAVLGGGSYNEQFF.

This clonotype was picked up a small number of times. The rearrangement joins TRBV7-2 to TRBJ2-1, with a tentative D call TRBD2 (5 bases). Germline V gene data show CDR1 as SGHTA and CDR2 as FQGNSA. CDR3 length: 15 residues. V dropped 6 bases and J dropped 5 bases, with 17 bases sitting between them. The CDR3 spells CASSHDGKFNNEQFF. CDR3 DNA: TGTGCCAGCAGTCATGACGGGAAGTTTAACAATGAGCAGTTCTTC. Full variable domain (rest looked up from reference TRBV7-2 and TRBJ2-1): GAGVSQSPSNKVTEKGKDVELRCDPISGHTALYWYRQSLGQGLEFLIYFQGNSAPDKSGLPSDRFSAERTGGSVSTLTIQRTQQEDSAVYLCASSHDGKFNNEQFFGPGTRLTVL.

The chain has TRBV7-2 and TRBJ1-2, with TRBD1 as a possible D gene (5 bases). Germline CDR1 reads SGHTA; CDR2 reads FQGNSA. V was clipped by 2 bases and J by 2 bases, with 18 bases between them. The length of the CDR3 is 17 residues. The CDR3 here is CASSLSLGRKSNYGYTF. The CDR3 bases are TGTGCCAGCAGCTTATCTCTGGGGCGGAAATCCAACTATGGCTACACCTTC.

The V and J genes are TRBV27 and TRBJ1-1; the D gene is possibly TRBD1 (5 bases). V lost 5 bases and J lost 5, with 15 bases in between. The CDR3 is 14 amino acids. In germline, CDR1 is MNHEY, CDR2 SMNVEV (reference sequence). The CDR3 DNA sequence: TGTGCCAGCAGTCCATTCCAGGGAGGTACTGAAGCTTTCTTT. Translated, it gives CASSPFQGGTEAFF.

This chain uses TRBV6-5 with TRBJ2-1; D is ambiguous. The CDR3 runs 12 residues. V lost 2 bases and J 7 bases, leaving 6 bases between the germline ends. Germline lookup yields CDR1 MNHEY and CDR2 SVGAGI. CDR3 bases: TGTGCCAGCAGTTACCTCGGGAATGAGCAGTTCTTC. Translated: CASSYLGNEQFF.

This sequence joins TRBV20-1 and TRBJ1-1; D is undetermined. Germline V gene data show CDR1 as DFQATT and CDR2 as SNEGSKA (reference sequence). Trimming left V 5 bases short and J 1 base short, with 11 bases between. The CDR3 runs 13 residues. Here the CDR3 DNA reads TGCAGTGCTCCCAGACACAGGAACACTGAAGCTTTCTTT. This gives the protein CSAPRHRNTEAFF.

The CDR3 here is CASERAVGGQETQYF. Here the CDR3 DNA reads TGTGCCAGCGAAAGGGCCGTAGGAGGGCAAGAGACCCAGTACTTC. This rearrangement joins TRBV11-2 to TRBJ2-5, with TRBD2 as a possible D gene (6 bases). The V end was cut by 8 bases, the J end by 2 bases, with 18 bases between. The CDR3 runs to 15 residues. Germline CDR1 is SGHAT and CDR2 is FQNNGV.